The source of this T cell receptor beta chain is a study of blood T cell repertoires in COVID-19. Measured with immunoSEQ multiplex PCR; TCRdb has only the in-frame clones, and not every one. The sample lists 350,000 to 400,000 clones, 90% occurring once. The CDR3 runs 14 residues. V lost 3 bases to trimming and J lost 9 bases; unmatched junction nucleotides: 3. The germline CDR1 and CDR2 sequences are MGHDK and SYGVNS. This rearrangement joins TRBV25-1 to TRBJ1-6; 9 positions agree with TRBD1. Sequenced input: peripheral blood. The receptor comes from a young man with active or convalescent COVID-19. The DNA for the CDR3 is TGTGCCAGCAGTGAGACAGGGGGTAGTTCACCCCTCCACTTT. Translation gives CASSETGGSSPLHF.